A single sample gave rise to the 19 T cell receptor beta chains below, sequenced in a study of T cell responses to AZD1222 COVID-19 vaccine. The table came from immunoSEQ multiplex PCR; TCRdb's copy has only in-frame clones and leaves some out. The data show approximately 190,000 clones, with approximately 92% seen just once and over 1% held by the top ten. The source material was peripheral blood, sampled on day 0 of AZD1222 vaccination. The receptor source for this set is an adult in good health.

The chain is built from TRBV25-1 and TRBJ2-5, with D possibly TRBD1 on 5 matching bases. CDR1 is MGHDK and CDR2 is SYGVNS in the germline V gene. V was clipped by 6 bases and J by 4 bases, with 18 bases between them. This CDR3 region has 15 residues. CDR3 loop: CASSNSGLSRETQYF. The CDR3 DNA reads TGTGCCAGCAGCAACTCAGGGTTGTCAAGAGAGACCCAGTACTTC. The entire variable domain, with the rest obtained from reference TRBV25-1 and TRBJ2-5, is as follows: EADIYQTPRYLVIGTGKKITLECSQTMGHDKMYWYQQDPGMELHLIHYSYGVNSTEKGDLSSESTVSRIRTEHFPLTLESARPSHTSQYLCASSNSGLSRETQYFGPGTRLLVL.

This chain connects TRBV10-3 to TRBJ2-7, with D possibly being TRBD1 (5 bases). Trimming cost V 5 bases and J 2 bases, with 19 bases left between them. The CDR3 has 16 amino acids. Germline values: CDR1 ENHRY, CDR2 SYGVKD. The CDR3 region has the DNA TGTGCCATCAGTCACCACCTGGACACGGTGACCTACGAGCAGTACTTC. This codes for CAISHHLDTVTYEQYF.

The chain is built from TRBV10-3 and TRBJ2-5, with 8 bases that match TRBD1. V lost 6 bases and J lost 5; bases outside the gene matches: 14. The V gene's germline CDR1 is ENHRY and CDR2 SYGVKD. The CDR3 runs 16 residues. The CDR3 sequence: CAISARGQGVGETQYF. In DNA form, the CDR3 reads TGTGCCATCAGCGCCCGCGGACAGGGAGTAGGTGAGACCCAGTACTTC.

The CDR3 region has the DNA TGTGCCAGCAGGTACAGGGAAGATAACACTGAAGCTTTCTTT. Amino acids: CASRYREDNTEAFF. This rearrangement joins TRBV5-5 to TRBJ1-1; weak D call: TRBD1 (6 bases). Germline CDR1 is SGHKS and CDR2 is YYEKEE (reference sequence). The CDR3 is made up of 14 amino acids. The V end was cut by 5 bases, the J end by 2 bases, with 13 bases between.

The chain combines TRBV18 with TRBJ1-3; no reliable D call. CDR1 is KGHSH and CDR2 is LQKENI in the germline V gene. Trimming shortened V by 11 bases and J by 4 bases, and 9 bases separated the two germline ends. The CDR3 sequence is 11 residues long. CDR3 residues: CAGVAGNTIYF. Written as DNA, the CDR3 is TGTGCCGGGGTAGCGGGAAACACCATATATTTT.

CDR3 DNA sequence: TGTGCCAGTAGTATCGGTCGCAGGGCTAATTCACCCCTCCACTTT. Its translation: CASSIGRRANSPLHF. The gene calls are TRBV19 and TRBJ1-6; D may be TRBD1 (5 bases). CDR3 length: 15 residues. The V gene's germline CDR1 is LNHDA and CDR2 SQIVND (reference sequence). Trimming removed 3 bases at V and 6 bases at J, with 12 bases between.

This chain joins TRBV6-5 and TRBJ2-7; D possibly corresponds to TRBD1 (5 bases). V shed 0 bases and J shed 3 bases, with 6 bases lying between them. The CDR3 is 13 residues long. Germline-derived CDR1 and CDR2 are MNHEY and SVGAGI. The CDR3 region is CASSYSRGYEQYF. The CDR3 DNA is TGTGCCAGCAGTTACTCTAGGGGCTACGAGCAGTACTTC.

This clone has a single count. The chain links TRBV6-5 to TRBJ1-2; D is uncertain. This CDR3 comprises 13 residues. V was clipped by 4 bases and J by 7 bases, with 13 bases between them. Germline CDR1 reads MNHEY; CDR2 reads SVGAGI. The CDR3 bases are TGTGCCAGCAGTTTGGCGGAGGAAATTGGCTACACCTTC. It codes for CASSLAEEIGYTF.

The table lists this clone with a count of one. The rearrangement links TRBV18 to TRBJ1-2; D might be TRBD1 (5 bases). Germline loops: CDR1 KGHSH, CDR2 LQKENI. The CDR3 loop spans 17 amino acids. V was clipped by 1 base and J by 6 bases, with 21 bases between them. CDR3 DNA sequence: TGTGCCAGCTCACCACGGGCAGGGACCCCGAACTATGATGGCTACACCTTC. Translating gives CASSPRAGTPNYDGYTF.

There are a few counts of this clone. The gene calls are TRBV5-5 and TRBJ1-2; D call uncertain. V was clipped by 4 bases and J by 8 bases, with 18 bases between them. The CDR3 is 14 residues long. The germline CDR1 and CDR2 sequences are SGHKS and YYEKEE (reference sequence). The CDR3 DNA follows: TGTGCCAGCAGCGCGGGCCCTGGGCTATGGGGCTACACCTTC. This gives the protein CASSAGPGLWGYTF.

The genes are TRBV28 and TRBJ2-4, with D hard to call. V lost 3 bases and J 6 bases, leaving 6 bases between the germline ends. CDR3 length: 12 residues. Germline V lookup: CDR1 MDHEN, CDR2 SYDVKM. The CDR3 is CASSLKGNIQYF. The CDR3, as DNA: TGTGCCAGCAGTTTGAAGGGAAACATTCAGTACTTC. Supplemented by reference TRBV28 and TRBJ2-4, the full variable domain reads DVKVTQSSRYLVKRTGEKVFLECVQDMDHENMFWYRQDPGLGLRLIYFSYDVKMKEKGDIPEGYSVSREKKERFSLILESASTNQTSMYLCASSLKGNIQYFGAGTRLSVL.

This clone was observed a single time. Other DNA sequences in the sample encode the same CDR3. The chain links TRBV30 to TRBJ1-5; D is unresolved. Germline V gives CDR1 GTSNPN, CDR2 SVGIG (reference sequence). The V end lost 0 bases, the J end lost 4 bases, and 7 bases lay between the germline ends. This CDR3 is built from 13 residues. CDR3 nucleotide sequence: TGTGCCTGGAGTGTACGAGGTAATCAGCCCCAGCATTTT. Its protein product is CAWSVRGNQPQHF.

CDR3 bases: TGTGCCAGCAGTGAATTTTGGGGGGCTCGGACTGAAGCTTTCTTT. Amino acids: CASSEFWGARTEAFF. The chain recombines TRBV6-1 with TRBJ1-1; a possible D gene is TRBD1 (6 bases). Germline-derived CDR1 and CDR2 are MNHNS and SASEGT. V was cut by 2 bases and J by 5 bases, with 15 bases left in between. This CDR3 comprises 15 residues.

Only one count was recorded for this clone. Other DNA sequences in the sample encode the same CDR3. The chain couples TRBV5-1 to TRBJ1-1; D call uncertain. The V gene lost 0 bases and the J gene lost 1 base, with 7 bases spanning the gap. This CDR3 has 14 residues. CDR1 SGHRS and CDR2 YFSETQ come from the germline V gene. The CDR3 DNA reads as TGCGCCAGCAGCTTGGCCCGACAGAACACTGAAGCTTTCTTT. Translated, it gives CASSLARQNTEAFF.

The V and J genes are TRBV7-9 and TRBJ1-4; a weak D match, TRBD1 (5 bases). This CDR3 spans 15 amino acids. V lost 2 bases to trimming and J lost 4 bases, with 11 bases between them. Germline V gives CDR1 SEHNR, CDR2 FQNEAQ (reference sequence). Written as DNA, the CDR3 is TGTGCCAGCAGCTTAAGGGGCGGGGATAATGAAAAACTGTTTTTT. It specifies CASSLRGGDNEKLFF.

V and J are TRBV12-5 and TRBJ1-6, with D uncertain. This CDR3 spans 12 amino acids. Germline CDR1 is LGHNT and CDR2 is FRNRAP. Trimming removed 10 bases at V and 13 bases at J, with 17 bases between. CDR3 protein: CATCERSFPLHF. The CDR3 DNA reads as TGTGCTACATGCGAACGGAGTTTTCCCCTCCACTTT.

The V gene is TRBV27, the J gene TRBJ2-2; maybe TRBD2 (6 bases). CDR1 and CDR2 (germline): MNHEY, SMNVEV (reference sequence). Trimming pared 7 bases from V and 1 base from J, leaving 10 bases between. This CDR3 region has 14 residues. The DNA of the CDR3 is TGTGCCAGCACGGGGGATATGAACACCGGGGAGCTGTTTTTT. This gives the protein CASTGDMNTGELFF.

The chain links TRBV19 to TRBJ1-2; D is ambiguous. Trimming took 5 bases from V and 7 from J, leaving 11 bases between them. CDR3 length: 12 amino acids. The germline V gene has CDR1 LNHDA and CDR2 SQIVND (reference sequence). Here the CDR3 DNA reads TGTGCCAGTAGTGCCATGCCGGGTGGCTACACCTTC. Its translation is CASSAMPGGYTF. Drawing the rest from reference TRBV19 and TRBJ1-2, the complete variable domain is DGGITQSPKYLFRKEGQNVTLSCEQNLNHDAMYWYRQDPGQGLRLIYYSQIVNDFQKGDIAEGYSVSREKKESFPLTVTSAQKNPTAFYLCASSAMPGGYTFGSGTRLTVV.

This chain links TRBV19 with TRBJ1-2; unclear D gene. This CDR3 has 16 residues. Trimming stripped 3 bases from V and 0 bases from J, with 14 bases between. Germline V gene data show CDR1 as LNHDA and CDR2 as SQIVND (reference sequence). CDR3 nucleotide sequence: TGTGCCAGTAGTATTTCGTCCCTCACGCCTAACTATGGCTACACCTTC. The encoded protein is CASSISSLTPNYGYTF.